A single sample is the source of the 26 T cell receptor beta chains below, sequenced in a study of shared clonotypes between healthy human individuals. TCRdb's table, derived via immunoSEQ multiplex PCR, lists solely in-frame clones and lacks some. The sample lists about 2 million clones; 85% to 95% were seen once. Naive-designated CD8 cells lacked CD45RO, were positively enriched for CCR7, and omitted terminally differentiated effector memory CD45RA+ cells. Specimen: naive CD8+ T cells sorted from blood. All receptors derive from a young man in good health.

The CDR3 sequence: CASSLEGLGKGGEKLFF. The CDR3 nucleotides read TGTGCCAGCAGCTTAGAAGGTTTAGGCAAGGGTGGTGAAAAACTGTTTTTT. This sequence joins TRBV7-9 and TRBJ1-4; D gene unclear. This CDR3 has 17 amino acids. Germline lookup yields CDR1 SEHNR and CDR2 FQNEAQ (reference sequence). Between the trimmed V and J ends, which lost 1 base and 7 bases, there was a span of 19 bases.

The chain links TRBV10-2 to TRBJ2-5, with a possible D match to TRBD2 (6 bases). CDR1 WSHSY and CDR2 SAAADI come from the germline V gene. The CDR3 has 17 residues. V was clipped by 3 bases and J by 0 bases, with 17 bases between them. Here the CDR3 reads CASSEGFGGAYQETQYF. The CDR3 DNA reads as TGCGCCAGCAGTGAAGGTTTCGGCGGGGCGTACCAAGAGACCCAGTACTTC.

This chain joins TRBV4-1 and TRBJ2-7; 7 bases agree with TRBD1. Germline V lookup: CDR1 MGHRA, CDR2 YSYEKL. Trimming cost V 4 bases and J 2 bases; bases outside gene matches: 5. The CDR3 runs to 14 residues. As DNA, the CDR3 is TGCGCCAGCAGCCTAAAAGGGACAGCCTACGAGCAGTACTTC. It yields the protein CASSLKGTAYEQYF.

This chain joins TRBV5-6 and TRBJ2-7; TRBD1 aligns across 9 bases. Germline trimming cut 7 bases from V and 3 bases from J; bases unmatched to any gene: 11. Germline CDR1 SGHDT, CDR2 YYEEEE. This CDR3 is 15 amino acids long. CDR3 loop: CASHGGGQGFYEQYF. CDR3 bases: TGTGCCAGCCACGGAGGGGGACAGGGTTTCTACGAGCAGTACTTC.

The V gene is TRBV6-5, the J gene TRBJ1-6; 11 nucleotides line up with TRBD1. CDR3 length: 15 residues. Germline lookup yields CDR1 MNHEY and CDR2 SVGAGI. V gave up 2 bases and J gave up 16 bases; unmatched junction bases: 10. The CDR3 DNA is TGTGCCAGCAGTTACGGACAGGGGGCAGGGTCAGTTCTCCACTTT. This gives the protein CASSYGQGAGSVLHF.

The J gene is TRBJ2-7, the V gene TRBV6-5, with 10 bases identical to TRBD2. Germline V gene sequence: CDR1 MNHEY, CDR2 SVGAGI. With V trimmed by 5 bases and J by 3 bases, 7 bases remained unmatched. This CDR3 has 15 residues. CDR3 in DNA: TGTGCCAGCAGTGCACCGGGACTAGCGTTCTACGAGCAGTACTTC. Translated, it gives CASSAPGLAFYEQYF.

Concerning this clone itself: The same CDR3 can be traced to other DNA sequences in this sample. The V call is TRBV27, the J call TRBJ2-1, with 9 bases that match TRBD2. The J segment lost 2 bases and the V segment lost 3 bases, leaving 2 bases of the junction unmatched. Germline loops: CDR1 MNHEY, CDR2 SMNVEV (reference sequence). This CDR3 comprises 15 residues. The CDR3 here is CASSLGLATYNEQFF. The CDR3 DNA sequence: TGTGCCAGCAGTTTGGGACTAGCAACCTACAATGAGCAGTTCTTC.

The chain joins TRBV5-6 to TRBJ2-7, with 7 bases fitting TRBD1. Per germline, CDR1 SGHDT and CDR2 YYEEEE. The CDR3 runs 14 residues. Unmatched junction bases numbered 2, after V lost 2 bases and J lost 0 bases. The CDR3 sequence is CASSFGDSSYEQYF. CDR3 nucleotide sequence: TGTGCCAGCAGCTTTGGGGACAGCTCCTACGAGCAGTACTTC. Combining the CDR3 with reference TRBV5-6 and TRBJ2-7 gives the whole variable domain DAGVTQSPTHLIKTRGQQVTLRCSPKSGHDTVSWYQQALGQGPQFIFQYYEEEERQRGNFPDRFSGHQFPNYSSELNVNALLLGDSALYLCASSFGDSSYEQYFGPGTRLTVT.

The chain carries TRBV2 and TRBJ1-5; maybe TRBD1 (5 bases). V lost 6 bases, J lost 2 bases, and 14 bases lay in between. CDR3 size: 15 residues. Germline V gene sequence: CDR1 SNHLY, CDR2 FYNNEI. CDR3 sequence (DNA): TGTGCCAGCAGATACGGGACCGGAGGCAATCAGCCCCAGCATTTT. It specifies CASRYGTGGNQPQHF.

CDR3 coding DNA: TGTGCCAGCAGTGTTTCGGGACAGGGTGGAGATACGCAGTATTTT. Translated: CASSVSGQGGDTQYF. V and J are TRBV6-1 and TRBJ2-3; 9 bases fit TRBD1. The CDR3 runs 15 residues. CDR1 is MNHNS, CDR2 SASEGT, per germline. Trimming removed 4 bases from V and 5 bases from J; junction bases left unmatched: 7.

This chain links TRBV6-1 with TRBJ1-1; D not resolved. The V and J ends lost 6 bases and 3 bases respectively, with 5 bases between them. The V gene's germline CDR1 is MNHNS and CDR2 SASEGT. This CDR3 is built from 11 residues. Written as DNA, the CDR3 is TGTGCCAGCAGCAAGTACACTGAAGCTTTCTTT. Translated, it gives CASSKYTEAFF.

This clone was recorded once. The chain is built from TRBV7-9 and TRBJ1-4; no definite D call. Trimming left V 5 bases short and J 7 bases short, with 14 bases between. Looked up from germline, CDR1 is SEHNR and CDR2 is FQNEAQ (reference sequence). The CDR3 is made up of 14 amino acids. The CDR3 sequence is CASSQTREGEKLFF. CDR3 coding DNA: TGTGCCAGCAGCCAAACCCGAGAGGGTGAAAAACTGTTTTTT.

The V gene is TRBV19, the J gene TRBJ2-7, with D possibly called TRBD1 or TRBD2 (5 bases each). The CDR3 totals 14 residues. The V end lost 2 bases, the J end lost 5 bases, and 13 bases lay between the germline ends. Germline V lookup: CDR1 LNHDA, CDR2 SQIVND (reference sequence). In nucleotides, the CDR3 is TGTGCCAGTAGTATAAGGGACGGCTTGAACGAGCAGTACTTC. Encoded protein: CASSIRDGLNEQYF. Supplemented by reference TRBV19 and TRBJ2-7, the full variable domain reads DGGITQSPKYLFRKEGQNVTLSCEQNLNHDAMYWYRQDPGQGLRLIYYSQIVNDFQKGDIAEGYSVSREKKESFPLTVTSAQKNPTAFYLCASSIRDGLNEQYFGPGTRLTVT.

This sequence joins TRBV28 and TRBJ2-1; tentatively, D is TRBD2 (5 bases). Germline CDR1 is MDHEN and CDR2 is SYDVKM. This CDR3 comprises 18 residues. Deletions cut 3 bases from V and 5 bases from J, with 23 bases between. The CDR3 region has the DNA TGTGCCAGCAGTTTCCCGCTAAAAGGACTCTCTGCCCACAATGAGCAGTTCTTC. This gives the protein CASSFPLKGLSAHNEQFF.

The gene calls are TRBV9 and TRBJ2-1; 12 positions match TRBD2. This CDR3 comprises 18 residues. Germline loops: CDR1 SGDLS, CDR2 YYNGEE. Trimming at V came to 3 bases and at J to 0 bases, leaving 7 bases not matched to a gene. The CDR3 nucleotides are TGTGCCAGCAGCGGACTAGCGGGAGATCAGAGCTCCTACAATGAGCAGTTCTTC. Translating it yields CASSGLAGDQSSYNEQFF.

The rearrangement links TRBV7-8 to TRBJ2-1; TRBD2 matches at 10 bases. This CDR3 comprises 17 residues. Germline V gene sequence: CDR1 SGHVS, CDR2 FQNEAQ. V lost 5 bases to trimming and J lost 1 base; unmatched junction nucleotides: 8. CDR3 in amino acids: CASSGSIAGGSYNEQFF. In DNA, the CDR3 is TGTGCCAGCAGCGGAAGTATAGCGGGAGGATCCTACAATGAGCAGTTCTTC.

The V call is TRBV19, the J call TRBJ2-1; D is unresolved. CDR1 is LNHDA, CDR2 SQIVND, per germline (reference sequence). The V and J ends lost 3 bases and 7 bases respectively, with 19 bases between them. The CDR3 has 16 amino acids. The CDR3 loop is CASSILGFGTVNEQFF. As DNA, the CDR3 is TGTGCCAGTAGTATTTTGGGGTTCGGCACAGTGAATGAGCAGTTCTTC. Combining the CDR3 with reference TRBV19 and TRBJ2-1 gives the whole variable domain DGGITQSPKYLFRKEGQNVTLSCEQNLNHDAMYWYRQDPGQGLRLIYYSQIVNDFQKGDIAEGYSVSREKKESFPLTVTSAQKNPTAFYLCASSILGFGTVNEQFFGPGTRLTVL.

The CDR3 nucleotides are TGTGCCAGTAGTAAGCGGGACAGAAGCCTAAACTATGGCTACACCTTC. This sequence encodes CASSKRDRSLNYGYTF. The chain carries TRBV19 and TRBJ1-2; 7 nucleotides agree with TRBD1. Germline assignment: CDR1 LNHDA and CDR2 SQIVND (reference sequence). The V gene end was trimmed by 4 bases and the J gene end by 2 bases; junction bases not matched to a gene: 10. The CDR3 has 16 residues.

V is TRBV2 and J is TRBJ2-7; the match to TRBD2 covers 9 bases. Germline assignment: CDR1 SNHLY and CDR2 FYNNEI. The CDR3 has 17 residues. The V and J ends lost 3 bases and 3 bases, in that order; junction bases with no gene match: 12. CDR3 coding DNA: TGTGCCAGCAGTGATGACCCCCGGCTAGCGGGGATCTACGAGCAGTACTTC. Translated: CASSDDPRLAGIYEQYF.

The chain has TRBV5-1 and TRBJ1-2; D possibly corresponds to TRBD1 (6 bases). The CDR3 runs 14 residues. Trimming pared 3 bases from V and 8 bases from J, leaving 17 bases between. CDR1 SGHRS and CDR2 YFSETQ come from the germline V gene. The CDR3 coding sequence is TGCGCCAGCAGCTCGACAGGAGGTGGGAGCGGCTACACCTTC. It translates to CASSSTGGGSGYTF. Drawing the rest from reference TRBV5-1 and TRBJ1-2, the complete variable domain is KAGVTQTPRYLIKTRGQQVTLSCSPISGHRSVSWYQQTPGQGLQFLFEYFSETQRNKGNFPGRFSGRQFSNSRSEMNVSTLELGDSALYLCASSSTGGGSGYTFGSGTRLTVV.

J is TRBJ2-1 and V is TRBV9; 12 positions agree with TRBD1. V was pared by 6 bases and J by 10 bases, with 17 bases of the junction left unmatched. The CDR3 is made up of 17 amino acids. Germline V gene data show CDR1 as SGDLS and CDR2 as YYNGEE. This chain's CDR3 is CASTPGAGQGASIEQFF. The CDR3 DNA is TGTGCCAGCACCCCGGGGGCGGGACAGGGGGCGTCAATCGAGCAGTTCTTC.

This rearrangement joins TRBV28 to TRBJ2-7; TRBD1 is a possible D gene (5 bases). The CDR3 covers 15 residues. Germline loops: CDR1 MDHEN, CDR2 SYDVKM. Deletions cut 8 bases from V and 7 bases from J, with 24 bases between. The CDR3 loop is CASLPTLDTRWEQYF. CDR3 DNA: TGTGCCAGCCTCCCGACCCTGGACACCCGATGGGAGCAGTACTTC.

This sequence joins TRBV14 and TRBJ2-1; either TRBD1 or TRBD2 may fit D (5 bases each). Per the germline V gene, CDR1 is SGHDN and CDR2 is FVKESK. CDR3 size: 12 residues. V lost 4 bases to trimming and J lost 7 bases, with 8 bases between them. The CDR3 spells CASSLGPNEQFF. As DNA, the CDR3 is TGTGCCAGCAGCCTGGGACCGAATGAGCAGTTCTTC. Looking up the rest from reference TRBV14 and TRBJ2-1 gives the full variable domain: EAGVTQFPSHSVIEKGQTVTLRCDPISGHDNLYWYRRVMGKEIKFLLHFVKESKQDESGMPNNRFLAERTGGTYSTLKVQPAELEDSGVYFCASSLGPNEQFFGPGTRLTVL.

The chain couples TRBV7-9 to TRBJ2-3; unclear D gene. There are 12 residues in the CDR3. V lost 3 bases and J lost 2, with 3 bases in between. Germline CDR1 is SEHNR and CDR2 is FQNEAQ (reference sequence). The CDR3 DNA reads TGTGCCAGCAGCTTTGACACAGATACGCAGTATTTT. This encodes CASSFDTDTQYF.

V gene TRBV4-1 combines with J gene TRBJ1-3; D ambiguous. This CDR3 is built from 14 residues. V lost 4 bases and J 4 bases, leaving 11 bases between the germline ends. CDR1 MGHRA and CDR2 YSYEKL come from the germline V gene. The chain's CDR3 is CASSLGAQGNTIYF. In DNA form, the CDR3 reads TGCGCCAGCAGCCTCGGAGCTCAAGGAAACACCATATATTTT.

The rearrangement joins TRBV30 to TRBJ2-5, with D possibly matching TRBD2 (6 bases). Germline V gene lookup returns CDR1 GTSNPN and CDR2 SVGIG (reference sequence). The germline V and J ends were trimmed by 3 bases and 2 bases, with 10 bases remaining between them. This CDR3 spans 13 amino acids. CDR3 nucleotide sequence: TGTGCCTGGAGCTCCGGGACTCAAGAGACCCAGTACTTC. Protein: CAWSSGTQETQYF.